The clone carrying this T cell receptor (beta chain) occurred many times. Trimming shortened V by 7 bases and J by 0 bases, and 9 bases separated the two germline ends. CDR3 length: 12 amino acids. CDR1 is DFQATT and CDR2 is SNEGSKA in the germline V gene (reference sequence). The data belong to a study of T cells in Graves' hyperthyroidism and ophthalmopathy. The source material, RNA transcripts, was used to amplify TCR beta CDR3 regions. HTBI primers were used for first-round RT-PCR of the TCR CDR3. TCRdb reprocessed the multiplex PCR reads via MiXCR and lists one record per CDR3 protein. This table holds 650,000 to 750,000 distinct CDR3 sequences, 14% found once.

The chain combines TRBV20-1 with TRBJ1-2; TRBD1 might be the D (5 bases). The TCR was taken from a woman aged 18-29 years with Graves' hyperthyroidism. Sequenced material: blood. The CDR3 reads CSGGEANYGYTF. The DNA for the CDR3 is TGCAGTGGAGGGGAAGCTAACTATGGCTACACCTTC.